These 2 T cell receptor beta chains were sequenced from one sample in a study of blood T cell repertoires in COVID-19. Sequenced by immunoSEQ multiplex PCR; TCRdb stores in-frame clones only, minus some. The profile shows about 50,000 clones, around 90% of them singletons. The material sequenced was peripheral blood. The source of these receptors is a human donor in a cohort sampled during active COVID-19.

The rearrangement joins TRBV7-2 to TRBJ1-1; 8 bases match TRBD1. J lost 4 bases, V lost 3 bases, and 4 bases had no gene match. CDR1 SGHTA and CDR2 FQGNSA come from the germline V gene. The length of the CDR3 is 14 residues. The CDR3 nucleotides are TGTGCCAGCAGCTTTTCAGGGGGCCGCACTGAAGCTTTCTTT. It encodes CASSFSGGRTEAFF.

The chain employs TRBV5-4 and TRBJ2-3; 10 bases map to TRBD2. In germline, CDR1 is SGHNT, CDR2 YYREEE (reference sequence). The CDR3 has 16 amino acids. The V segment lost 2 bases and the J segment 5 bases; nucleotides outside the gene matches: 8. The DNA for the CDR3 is TGTGCCAGCAGCTTTAAGAGCGGGGGGGCCAAAGATACGCAGTATTTT. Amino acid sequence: CASSFKSGGAKDTQYF.